This TCR beta chain stems from a study of T-cell reconstitution after alpha-beta-depleted transplantation in children. The study's findings and limits: Reported findings indicate that, about two months after transplant, alpha-beta T cells came from several hundred expanded clones, which were derived from non-depleted graft cells.

Trimming pared 0 bases from V and 4 bases from J, leaving 12 bases between. CDR1 DFQATT and CDR2 SNEGSKA come from the germline V gene (reference sequence). The CDR3 has 15 amino acids. Worth noting for this clonotype: Its antigen is as yet unknown.

During its preparation, the TCRbeta library received unique molecular identifiers. TCRdb reanalysed the PCR reads using MiXCR and keeps one entry per CDR3 protein. In the table there are 450,000 to 700,000 distinct CDR3 sequences, over 20% of which are singletons. This rearrangement joins TRBV20-1 to TRBJ2-2; no clear D. The sample in question was PBMCs, obtained before TCRalphabeta/CD19-depleted stem cell transplant. The receptor was derived from a boy under three years old with Wiskott-Aldrich syndrome, due to receive a stem cell transplant. The DNA of the CDR3 is TGCAGTGCTAGAGATCTCGGCAGACCCACCGGGGAGCTGTTTTTT. It is translated as CSARDLGRPTGELFF.